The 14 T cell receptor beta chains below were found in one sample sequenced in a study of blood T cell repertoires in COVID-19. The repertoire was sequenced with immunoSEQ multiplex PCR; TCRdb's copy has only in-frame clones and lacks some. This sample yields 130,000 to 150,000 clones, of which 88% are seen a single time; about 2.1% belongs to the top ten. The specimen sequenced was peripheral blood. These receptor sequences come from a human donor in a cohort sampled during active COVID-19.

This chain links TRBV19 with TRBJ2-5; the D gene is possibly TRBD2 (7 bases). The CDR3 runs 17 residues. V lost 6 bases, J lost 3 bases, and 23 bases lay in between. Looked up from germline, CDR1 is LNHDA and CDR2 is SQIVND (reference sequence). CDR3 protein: CASSLFGAGATEETQYF. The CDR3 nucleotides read TGTGCCAGTAGCCTCTTTGGTGCGGGGGCCACAGAAGAGACCCAGTACTTC.

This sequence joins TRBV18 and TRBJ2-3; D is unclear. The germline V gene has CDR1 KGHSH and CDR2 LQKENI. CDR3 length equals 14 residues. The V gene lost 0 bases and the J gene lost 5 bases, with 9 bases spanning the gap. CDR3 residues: CASSPPLPGDTQYF. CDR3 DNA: TGTGCCAGCTCACCACCGTTACCGGGAGATACGCAGTATTTT.

The CDR3: CALTDRVGEKLFF. CDR3 sequence (DNA): TGTGCGCTAACTGACAGGGTGGGTGAAAAACTGTTTTTT. V and J are TRBV28 and TRBJ1-4; 7 bases map to TRBD1. The CDR3 sequence is 13 residues long. Germline V gene lookup returns CDR1 MDHEN and CDR2 SYDVKM.

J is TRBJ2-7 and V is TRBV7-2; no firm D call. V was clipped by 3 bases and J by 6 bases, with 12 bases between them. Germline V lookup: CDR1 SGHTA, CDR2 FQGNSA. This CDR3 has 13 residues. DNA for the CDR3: TGTGCCAGCAGCTTGGGCCTTTCCAGCGAGCAGTACTTC. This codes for CASSLGLSSEQYF.

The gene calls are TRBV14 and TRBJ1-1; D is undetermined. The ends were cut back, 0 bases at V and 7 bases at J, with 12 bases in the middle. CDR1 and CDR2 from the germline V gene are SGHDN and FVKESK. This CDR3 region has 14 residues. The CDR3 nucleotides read TGTGCCAGCAGCCAAGACAGGTTGTCCCGTGAAGCTTTCTTT. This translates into CASSQDRLSREAFF. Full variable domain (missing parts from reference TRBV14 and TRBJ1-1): EAGVTQFPSHSVIEKGQTVTLRCDPISGHDNLYWYRRVMGKEIKFLLHFVKESKQDESGMPNNRFLAERTGGTYSTLKVQPAELEDSGVYFCASSQDRLSREAFFGQGTRLTVV.

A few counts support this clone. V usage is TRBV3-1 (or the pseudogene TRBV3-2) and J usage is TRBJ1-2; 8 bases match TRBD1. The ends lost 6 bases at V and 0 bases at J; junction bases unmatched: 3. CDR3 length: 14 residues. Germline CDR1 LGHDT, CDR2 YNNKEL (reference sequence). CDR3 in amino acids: CASSHRGANYGYTF. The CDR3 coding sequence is TGTGCCAGCAGTCACAGGGGGGCTAACTATGGCTACACCTTC.

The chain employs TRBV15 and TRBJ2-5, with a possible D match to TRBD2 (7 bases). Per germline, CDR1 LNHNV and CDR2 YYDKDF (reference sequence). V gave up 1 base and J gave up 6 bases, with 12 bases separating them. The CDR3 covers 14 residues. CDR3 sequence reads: CATSRGFGGQTQYF. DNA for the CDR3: TGTGCCACCAGCAGAGGGTTCGGGGGGCAGACCCAGTACTTC.

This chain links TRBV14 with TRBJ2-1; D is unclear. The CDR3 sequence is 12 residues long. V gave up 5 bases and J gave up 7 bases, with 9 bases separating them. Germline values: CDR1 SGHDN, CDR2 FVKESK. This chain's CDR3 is CASSFTRNEQFF. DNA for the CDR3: TGTGCCAGCAGCTTTACTCGTAATGAGCAGTTCTTC.

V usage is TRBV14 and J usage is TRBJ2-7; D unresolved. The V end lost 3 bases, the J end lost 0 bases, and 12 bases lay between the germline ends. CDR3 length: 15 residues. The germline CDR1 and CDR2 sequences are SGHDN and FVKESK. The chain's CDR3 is CASSQHSSSSYEQYF. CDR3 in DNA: TGTGCCAGCAGCCAGCACAGTTCGAGCTCCTACGAGCAGTACTTC.

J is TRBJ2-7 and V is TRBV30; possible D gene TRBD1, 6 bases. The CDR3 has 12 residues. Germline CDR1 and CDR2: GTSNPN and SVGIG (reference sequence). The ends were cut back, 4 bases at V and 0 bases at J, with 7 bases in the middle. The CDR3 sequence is CAWKGVSYEQYF. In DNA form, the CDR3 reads TGTGCCTGGAAGGGGGTCTCCTACGAGCAGTACTTC. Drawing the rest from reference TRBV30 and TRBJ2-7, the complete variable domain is SQTIHQWPATLVQPVGSPLSLECTVEGTSNPNLYWYRQAAGRGLQLLFYSVGIGQISSEVPQNLSASRPQDRQFILSSKKLLLSDSGFYLCAWKGVSYEQYFGPGTRLTVT.

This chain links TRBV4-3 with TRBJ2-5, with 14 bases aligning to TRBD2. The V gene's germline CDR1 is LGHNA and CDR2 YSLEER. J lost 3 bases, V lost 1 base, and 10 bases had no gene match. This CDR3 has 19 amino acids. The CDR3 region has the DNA TGCGCCAGCAGCCAAGCAAGGGAGATGACTAGCGGGGGGGAAGAGACCCAGTACTTC. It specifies CASSQAREMTSGGEETQYF.

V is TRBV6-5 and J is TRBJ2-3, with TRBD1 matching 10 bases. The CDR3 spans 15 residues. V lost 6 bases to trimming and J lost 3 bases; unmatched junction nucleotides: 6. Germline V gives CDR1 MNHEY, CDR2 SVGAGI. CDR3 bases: TGTGCCAGCAGACCGGGACAGGGGTGGACAGATACGCAGTATTTT. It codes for CASRPGQGWTDTQYF.

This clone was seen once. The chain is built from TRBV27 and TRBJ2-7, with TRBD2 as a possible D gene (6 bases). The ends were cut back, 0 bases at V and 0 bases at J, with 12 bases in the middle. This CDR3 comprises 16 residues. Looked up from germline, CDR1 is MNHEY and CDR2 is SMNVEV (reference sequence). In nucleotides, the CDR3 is TGTGCCAGCAGTTTATCTCTGTACGGGGGCTCCTACGAGCAGTACTTC. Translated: CASSLSLYGGSYEQYF.

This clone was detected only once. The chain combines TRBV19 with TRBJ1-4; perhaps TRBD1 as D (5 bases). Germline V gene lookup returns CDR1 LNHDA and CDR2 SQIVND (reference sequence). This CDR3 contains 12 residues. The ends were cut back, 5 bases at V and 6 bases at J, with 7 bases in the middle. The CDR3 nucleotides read TGTGCCAGTAGTGGGGGGTATGAAAAACTGTTTTTT. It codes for CASSGGYEKLFF.